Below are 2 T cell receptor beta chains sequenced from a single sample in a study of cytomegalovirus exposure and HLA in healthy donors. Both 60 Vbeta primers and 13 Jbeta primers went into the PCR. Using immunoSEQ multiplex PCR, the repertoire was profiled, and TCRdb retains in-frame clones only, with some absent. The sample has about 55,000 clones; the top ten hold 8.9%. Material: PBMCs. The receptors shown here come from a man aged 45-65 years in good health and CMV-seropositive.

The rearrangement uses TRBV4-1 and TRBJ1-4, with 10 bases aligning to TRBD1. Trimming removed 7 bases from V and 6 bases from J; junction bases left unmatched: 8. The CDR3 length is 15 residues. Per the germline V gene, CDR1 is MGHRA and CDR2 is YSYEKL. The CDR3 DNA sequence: TGCGCCAGCAAAACTTCCGGGACAGGGGATGAAAAACTGTTTTTT. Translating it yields CASKTSGTGDEKLFF.

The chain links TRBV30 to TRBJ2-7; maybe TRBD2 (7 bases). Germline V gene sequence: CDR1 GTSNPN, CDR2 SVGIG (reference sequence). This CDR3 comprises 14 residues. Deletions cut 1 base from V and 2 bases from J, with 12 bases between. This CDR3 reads CAWSGGGPPYEQYF. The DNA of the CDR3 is TGTGCCTGGAGTGGCGGGGGCCCCCCCTACGAGCAGTACTTC.